The source of this TCR beta chain is a study of T cell clonotyping in hematopoietic cell transplantation. Study results and limitations: At the given depth, recipient repertoires were over 95% de novo clonotypes. Higher Inverse Simpson Index values in graft donor and pretransplant recipient predicted broader posttransplant TCR diversity. Pathologically expanded recipient clonotypes increased progressively from day 30 to day 180 as diversity fell.

As regards this clone: Its antigen is undetermined.

CDR3 size: 15 residues. Germline-derived CDR1 and CDR2 are MDHEN and SYDVKM. V gave up 6 bases and J gave up 8 bases; unmatched junction bases: 13. The table came from immunoSEQ multiplex PCR; TCRdb's copy has only in-frame clones and leaves some out. The sample gives 35,000 to 45,000 clones, approximately 88% of which show up once; roughly 1.8% is in the top ten. Sequenced input: peripheral blood mononuclear cells. This TCR came from a woman in her 40s in good health. Some clones in this sample may be carry-over from other donors' samples. V is TRBV28 and J is TRBJ1-2; TRBD1 matches at 9 bases. The CDR3 protein is CASSEPIQGAEGYTF. The CDR3 coding sequence is TGTGCCAGCAGCGAACCTATACAGGGGGCAGAAGGCTACACCTTC.